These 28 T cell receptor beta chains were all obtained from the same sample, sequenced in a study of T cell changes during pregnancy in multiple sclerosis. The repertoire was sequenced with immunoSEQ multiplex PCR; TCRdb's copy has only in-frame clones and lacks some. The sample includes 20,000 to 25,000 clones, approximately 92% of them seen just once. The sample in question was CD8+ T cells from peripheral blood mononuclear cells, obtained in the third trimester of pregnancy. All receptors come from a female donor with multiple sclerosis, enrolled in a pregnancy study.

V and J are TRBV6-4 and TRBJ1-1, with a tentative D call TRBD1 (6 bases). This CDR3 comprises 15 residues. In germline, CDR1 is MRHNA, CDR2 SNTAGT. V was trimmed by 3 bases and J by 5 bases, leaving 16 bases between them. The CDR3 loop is CASSEIPGQTTEAFF. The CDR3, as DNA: TGTGCCAGCAGTGAAATACCGGGACAAACAACTGAAGCTTTCTTT.

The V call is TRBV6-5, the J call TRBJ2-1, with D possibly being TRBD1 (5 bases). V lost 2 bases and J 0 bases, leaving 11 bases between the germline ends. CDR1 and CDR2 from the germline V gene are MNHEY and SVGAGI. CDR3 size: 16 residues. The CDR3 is CASSYETASSYNEQFF. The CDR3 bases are TGTGCCAGCAGTTACGAGACAGCGAGCTCCTACAATGAGCAGTTCTTC.

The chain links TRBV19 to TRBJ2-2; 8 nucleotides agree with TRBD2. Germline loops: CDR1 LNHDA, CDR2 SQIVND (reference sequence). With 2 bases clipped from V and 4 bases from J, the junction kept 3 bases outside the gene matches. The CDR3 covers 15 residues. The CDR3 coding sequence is TGTGCCAGTAGTATAAGCAGCGGGGGCACCGGGGAGCTGTTTTTT. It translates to CASSISSGGTGELFF.

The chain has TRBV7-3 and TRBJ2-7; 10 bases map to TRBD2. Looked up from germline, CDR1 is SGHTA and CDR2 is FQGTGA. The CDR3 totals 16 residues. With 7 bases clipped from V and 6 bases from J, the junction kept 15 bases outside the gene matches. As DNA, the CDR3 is TGTGCCAGCAAGGGCAGTCGACTAGCGGGTAGGCTCGAGCAGTACTTC. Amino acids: CASKGSRLAGRLEQYF.

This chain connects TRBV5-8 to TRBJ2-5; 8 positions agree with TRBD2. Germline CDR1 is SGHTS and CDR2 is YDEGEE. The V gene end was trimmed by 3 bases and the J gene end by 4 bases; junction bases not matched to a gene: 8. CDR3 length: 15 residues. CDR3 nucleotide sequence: TGTGCCAGCAGCTCTGAAGCGGGAGCAGGAGAGACCCAGTACTTC. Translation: CASSSEAGAGETQYF.

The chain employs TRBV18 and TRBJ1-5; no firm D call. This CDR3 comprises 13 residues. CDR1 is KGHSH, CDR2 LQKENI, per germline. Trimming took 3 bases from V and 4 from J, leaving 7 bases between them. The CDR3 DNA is TGTGCCAGCTCACCCGGACTTAATCAGCCCCAGCATTTT. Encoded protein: CASSPGLNQPQHF.

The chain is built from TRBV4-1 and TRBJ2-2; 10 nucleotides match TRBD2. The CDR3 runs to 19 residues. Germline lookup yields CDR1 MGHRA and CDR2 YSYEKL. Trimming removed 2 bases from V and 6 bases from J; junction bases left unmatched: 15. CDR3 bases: TGCGCCAGCAGCCAACTATACCTCCAGCGGGAGGGCCTGGCCGGGGAGCTGTTTTTT. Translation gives CASSQLYLQREGLAGELFF.

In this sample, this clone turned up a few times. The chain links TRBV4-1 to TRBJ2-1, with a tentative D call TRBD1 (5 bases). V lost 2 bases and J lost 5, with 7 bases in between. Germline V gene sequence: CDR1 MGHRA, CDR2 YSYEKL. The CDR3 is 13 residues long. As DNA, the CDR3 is TGCGCCAGCAGCCAACGACAGAACAATGAGCAGTTCTTC. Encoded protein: CASSQRQNNEQFF.

The CDR3 region has the DNA TGTGCCAGCTTTAGCGGGGGGGCAATCGAGCAGTACTTC. Protein: CASFSGGAIEQYF. The chain employs TRBV2 and TRBJ2-7, with 11 bases identical to TRBD2. Germline V gives CDR1 SNHLY, CDR2 FYNNEI. The CDR3 spans 13 residues. The ends lost 8 bases at V and 6 bases at J; junction bases unmatched: 6.

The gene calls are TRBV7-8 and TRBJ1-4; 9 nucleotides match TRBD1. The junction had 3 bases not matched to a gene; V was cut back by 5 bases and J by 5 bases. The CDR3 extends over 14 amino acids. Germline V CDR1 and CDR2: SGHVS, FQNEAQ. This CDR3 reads CASSPDRGNEKLFF. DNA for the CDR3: TGTGCCAGCAGCCCGGACAGGGGAAATGAAAAACTGTTTTTT. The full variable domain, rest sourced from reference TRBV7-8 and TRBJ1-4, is GAGVSQSPRYKVAKRGQDVALRCDPISGHVSLFWYQQALGQGPEFLTYFQNEAQLDKSGLPSDRFFAERPEGSVSTLKIQRTQQEDSAVYLCASSPDRGNEKLFFGSGTQLSVL.

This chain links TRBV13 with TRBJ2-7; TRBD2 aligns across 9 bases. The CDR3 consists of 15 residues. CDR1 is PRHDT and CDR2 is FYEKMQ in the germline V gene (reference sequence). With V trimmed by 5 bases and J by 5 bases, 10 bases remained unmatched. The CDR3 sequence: CASSPQNGLANEQYF. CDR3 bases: TGTGCCAGCAGCCCCCAAAACGGACTAGCGAACGAGCAGTACTTC.

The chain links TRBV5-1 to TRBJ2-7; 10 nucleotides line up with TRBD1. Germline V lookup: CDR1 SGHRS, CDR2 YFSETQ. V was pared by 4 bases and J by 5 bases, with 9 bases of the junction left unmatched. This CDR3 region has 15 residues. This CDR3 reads CASSTGTGDLDEQYF. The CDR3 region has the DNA TGCGCCAGCAGCACCGGGACAGGGGACCTCGACGAGCAGTACTTC.

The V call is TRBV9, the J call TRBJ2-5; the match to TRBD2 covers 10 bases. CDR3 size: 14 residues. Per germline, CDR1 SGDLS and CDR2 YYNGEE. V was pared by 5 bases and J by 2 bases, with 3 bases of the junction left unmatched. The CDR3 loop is CASSLAGVQETQYF. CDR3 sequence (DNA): TGTGCCAGCAGTCTAGCGGGGGTACAAGAGACCCAGTACTTC.

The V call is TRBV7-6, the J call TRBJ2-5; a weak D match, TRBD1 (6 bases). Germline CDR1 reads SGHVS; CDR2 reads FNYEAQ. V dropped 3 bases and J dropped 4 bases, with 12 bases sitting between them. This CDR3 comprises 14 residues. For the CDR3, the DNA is TGTGCCAGCAGCTTCCAGGGGCGGATAGAGACCCAGTACTTC. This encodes CASSFQGRIETQYF.

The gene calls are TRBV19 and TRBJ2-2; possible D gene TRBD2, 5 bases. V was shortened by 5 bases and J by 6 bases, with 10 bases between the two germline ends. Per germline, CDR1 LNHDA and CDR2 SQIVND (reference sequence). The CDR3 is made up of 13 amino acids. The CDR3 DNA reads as TGTGCCAGTAGTCCTTCTAGCCCCGGGGAGCTGTTTTTT. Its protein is CASSPSSPGELFF. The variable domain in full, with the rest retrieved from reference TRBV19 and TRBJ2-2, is DGGITQSPKYLFRKEGQNVTLSCEQNLNHDAMYWYRQDPGQGLRLIYYSQIVNDFQKGDIAEGYSVSREKKESFPLTVTSAQKNPTAFYLCASSPSSPGELFFGEGSRLTVL.

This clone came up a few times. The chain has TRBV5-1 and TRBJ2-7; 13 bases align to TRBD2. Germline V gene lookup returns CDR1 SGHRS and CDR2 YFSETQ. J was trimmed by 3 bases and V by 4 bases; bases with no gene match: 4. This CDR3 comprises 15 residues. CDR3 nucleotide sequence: TGCGCCAGCAGCAAAGGACTAGCGGGAGACTACGAGCAGTACTTC. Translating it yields CASSKGLAGDYEQYF.

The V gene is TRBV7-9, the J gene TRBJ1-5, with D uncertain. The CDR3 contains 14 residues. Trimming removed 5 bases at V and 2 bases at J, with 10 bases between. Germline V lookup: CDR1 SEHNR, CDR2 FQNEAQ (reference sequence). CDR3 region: CASSAGSGNQPQHF. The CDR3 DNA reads TGTGCCAGCAGCGCGGGGTCGGGCAATCAGCCCCAGCATTTT.

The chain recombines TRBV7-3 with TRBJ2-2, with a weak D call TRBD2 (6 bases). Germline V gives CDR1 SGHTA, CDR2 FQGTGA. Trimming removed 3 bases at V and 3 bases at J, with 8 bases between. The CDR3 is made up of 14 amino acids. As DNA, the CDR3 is TGTGCCAGCAGCTTCTCGGGGGACACCGGGGAGCTGTTTTTT. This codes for CASSFSGDTGELFF. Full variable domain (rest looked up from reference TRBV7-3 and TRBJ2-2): GAGVSQTPSNKVTEKGKYVELRCDPISGHTALYWYRQSLGQGPEFLIYFQGTGAADDSGLPNDRFFAVRPEGSVSTLKIQRTERGDSAVYLCASSFSGDTGELFFGEGSRLTVL.

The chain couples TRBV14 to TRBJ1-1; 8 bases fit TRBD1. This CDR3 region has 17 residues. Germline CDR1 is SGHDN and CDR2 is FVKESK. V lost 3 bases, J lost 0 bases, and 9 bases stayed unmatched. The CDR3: CASSHGQGTILNTEAFF. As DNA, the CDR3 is TGTGCCAGCAGCCACGGACAGGGCACGATCTTGAACACTGAAGCTTTCTTT.

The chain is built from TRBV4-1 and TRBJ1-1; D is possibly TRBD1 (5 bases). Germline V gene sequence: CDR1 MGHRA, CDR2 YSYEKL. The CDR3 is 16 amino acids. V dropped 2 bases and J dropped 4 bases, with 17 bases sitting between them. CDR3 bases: TGCGCCAGCAGCCAACAAACAGGATTCCCACCCACTGAAGCTTTCTTT. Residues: CASSQQTGFPPTEAFF.

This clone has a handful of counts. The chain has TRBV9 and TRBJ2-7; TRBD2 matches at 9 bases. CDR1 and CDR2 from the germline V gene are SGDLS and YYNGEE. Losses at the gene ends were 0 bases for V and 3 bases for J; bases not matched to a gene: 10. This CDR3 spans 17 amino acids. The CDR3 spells CASSVAGMGLANYEQYF. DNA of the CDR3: TGTGCCAGCAGCGTAGCGGGTATGGGACTAGCAAACTACGAGCAGTACTTC.

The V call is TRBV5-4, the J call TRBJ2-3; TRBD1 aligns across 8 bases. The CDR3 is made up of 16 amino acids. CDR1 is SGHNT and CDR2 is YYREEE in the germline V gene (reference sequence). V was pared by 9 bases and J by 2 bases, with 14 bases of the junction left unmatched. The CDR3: CATSNLGQAFTDTQYF. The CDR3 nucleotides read TGTGCCACGAGCAACCTGGGACAGGCCTTCACAGATACGCAGTATTTT.

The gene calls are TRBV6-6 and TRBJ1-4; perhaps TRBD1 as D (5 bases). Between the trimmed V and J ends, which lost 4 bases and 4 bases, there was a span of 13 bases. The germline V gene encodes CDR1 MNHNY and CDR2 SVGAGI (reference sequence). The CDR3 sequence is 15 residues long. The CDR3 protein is CASSSPRGVNEKLFF. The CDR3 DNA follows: TGTGCCAGCAGTTCCCCTCGGGGGGTTAATGAAAAACTGTTTTTT.

The CDR3 sequence is CASSPRAERPYNEQFF. The CDR3, as DNA: TGTGCCAGCAGCCCACGAGCAGAGCGGCCCTACAATGAGCAGTTCTTC. V usage is TRBV7-9 and J usage is TRBJ2-1, with D possibly TRBD2 on 5 matching bases. Germline V gives CDR1 SEHNR, CDR2 FQNEAQ (reference sequence). The CDR3 loop spans 16 amino acids. Trimming took 5 bases from V and 2 from J, leaving 16 bases between them.

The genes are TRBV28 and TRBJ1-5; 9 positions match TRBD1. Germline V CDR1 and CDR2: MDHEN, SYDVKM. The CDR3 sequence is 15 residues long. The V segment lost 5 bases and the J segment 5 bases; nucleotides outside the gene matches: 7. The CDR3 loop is CASSIQGASYQPQHF. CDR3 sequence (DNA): TGTGCCAGCAGTATACAGGGGGCTTCCTATCAGCCCCAGCATTTT.

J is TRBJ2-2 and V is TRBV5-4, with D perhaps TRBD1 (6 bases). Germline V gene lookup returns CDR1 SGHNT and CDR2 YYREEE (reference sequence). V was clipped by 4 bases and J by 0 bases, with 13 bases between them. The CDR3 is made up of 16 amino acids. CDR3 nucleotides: TGTGCCAGCAGCCACGGGACACGCGCGAACACCGGGGAGCTGTTTTTT. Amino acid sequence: CASSHGTRANTGELFF. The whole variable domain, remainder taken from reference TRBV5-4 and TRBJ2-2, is ETGVTQSPTHLIKTRGQQVTLRCSSQSGHNTVSWYQQALGQGPQFIFQYYREEENGRGNFPPRFSGLQFPNYSSELNVNALELDDSALYLCASSHGTRANTGELFFGEGSRLTVL.

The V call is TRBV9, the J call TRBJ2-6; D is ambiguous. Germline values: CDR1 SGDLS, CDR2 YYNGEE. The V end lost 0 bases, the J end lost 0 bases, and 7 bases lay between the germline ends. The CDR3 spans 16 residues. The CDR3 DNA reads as TGTGCCAGCAGCGTAGCTAGTGCCTCTGGGGCCAACGTCCTGACTTTC. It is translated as CASSVASASGANVLTF. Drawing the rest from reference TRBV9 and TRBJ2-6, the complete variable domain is DSGVTQTPKHLITATGQRVTLRCSPRSGDLSVYWYQQSLDQGLQFLIQYYNGEERAKGNILERFSAQQFPDLHSELNLSSLELGDSALYFCASSVASASGANVLTFGAGSRLTVL.

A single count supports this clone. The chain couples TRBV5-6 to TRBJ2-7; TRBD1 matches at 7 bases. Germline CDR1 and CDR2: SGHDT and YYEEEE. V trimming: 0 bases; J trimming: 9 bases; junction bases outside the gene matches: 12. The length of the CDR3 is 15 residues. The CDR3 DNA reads TGTGCCAGCAGCTTGGCCGGTTCCACAGGGGTAAGGCAGTACTTC. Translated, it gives CASSLAGSTGVRQYF.